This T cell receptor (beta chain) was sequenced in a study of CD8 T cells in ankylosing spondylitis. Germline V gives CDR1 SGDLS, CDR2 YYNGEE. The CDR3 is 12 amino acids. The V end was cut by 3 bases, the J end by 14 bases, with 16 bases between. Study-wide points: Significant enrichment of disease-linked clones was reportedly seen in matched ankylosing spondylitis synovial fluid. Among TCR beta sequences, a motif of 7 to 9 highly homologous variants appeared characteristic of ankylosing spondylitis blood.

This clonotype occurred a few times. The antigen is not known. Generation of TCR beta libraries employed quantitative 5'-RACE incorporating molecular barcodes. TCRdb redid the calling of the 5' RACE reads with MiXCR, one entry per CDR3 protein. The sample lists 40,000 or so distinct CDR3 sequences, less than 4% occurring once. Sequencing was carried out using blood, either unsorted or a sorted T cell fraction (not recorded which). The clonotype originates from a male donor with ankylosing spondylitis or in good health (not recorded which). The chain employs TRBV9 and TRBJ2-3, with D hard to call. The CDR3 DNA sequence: TGTGCCAGCAGCGGCCCGAAGGTAGTATTGTATTTT. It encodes CASSGPKVVLYF.